These 13 T cell receptor beta chains originate from one sample sequenced in a study of early T cells in non-severe SARS-CoV-2 infection. Using its own MiXCR run on the 5' RACE reads, TCRdb lists one record per CDR3 protein. The top ten hold 9.5% to 15% of the sample, which has fewer than 80,000 distinct CDR3 sequences, roughly 12% seen once. Sequenced here: whole blood, sampled at baseline. These receptors originate from an adult who was a healthcare worker with PCR-confirmed SARS-CoV-2 infection or an uninfected control (not recorded which).

This clonotype has just a few counts. The CDR3 here is CASSGWDRGDDEQYF. CDR3 nucleotides: TGTGCCAGCAGTGGCTGGGACAGGGGAGACGACGAGCAGTACTTC. The chain carries TRBV12-3 or TRBV12-4 and TRBJ2-7; TRBD1 matches 10 bases. V shed 5 bases, J shed 5 bases, and the junction held 9 bases outside the gene matches. This CDR3 contains 15 residues.

Here the CDR3 reads CAWSKQGAQYF. CDR3 nucleotide sequence: TGTGCCTGGAGTAAGCAGGGTGCGCAGTACTTC. The chain links TRBV30 to TRBJ2-7, with a possible D match to TRBD1 (5 bases). Germline assignment: CDR1 GTSNPN and CDR2 SVGIG (reference sequence). The CDR3 loop spans 11 amino acids. Trimming pared 2 bases from V and 9 bases from J, leaving 11 bases between.

This clonotype has only a few counts. The chain joins TRBV2 to TRBJ1-3; no definite D call. The CDR3 spans 14 residues. Per the germline V gene, CDR1 is SNHLY and CDR2 is FYNNEI. V was shortened by 6 bases and J by 0 bases, with 9 bases between the two germline ends. The CDR3: CASRGSNSGNTIYF. The CDR3 DNA reads TGTGCCAGCAGAGGTAGCAACTCTGGAAACACCATATATTTT. Full variable domain (missing parts from reference TRBV2 and TRBJ1-3): EPEVTQTPSHQVTQMGQEVILRCVPISNHLYFYWYRQILGQKVEFLVSFYNNEISEKSEIFDDQFSVERPDGSNFTLKIRSTKLEDSAMYFCASRGSNSGNTIYFGEGSWLTVV.

The gene calls are TRBV12-3 or TRBV12-4 and TRBJ2-1, with 8 nucleotides matching TRBD2. The CDR3 covers 15 residues. V lost 3 bases to trimming and J lost 5 bases; unmatched junction nucleotides: 6. CDR3 region: CASSFRGGPDNEQFF. CDR3 nucleotide sequence: TGTGCCAGCAGTTTTCGGGGGGGACCCGACAATGAGCAGTTCTTC.

The rearrangement links TRBV6-4 to TRBJ2-3; 8 bases align to TRBD1. This CDR3 has 13 amino acids. Germline V gives CDR1 MRHNA, CDR2 SNTAGT. The trim removed 2 bases at V and 6 bases at J, leaving 1 base unmatched. The CDR3 loop is CASSDRDRDTQYF. CDR3 coding DNA: TGTGCCAGCAGTGACCGGGACAGGGATACGCAGTATTTT.

This chain joins TRBV20-1 and TRBJ2-5; D gene unclear. The CDR3 loop spans 11 amino acids. The germline CDR1 and CDR2 sequences are DFQATT and SNEGSKA (reference sequence). Between the trimmed V and J ends, which lost 6 bases and 2 bases, there was a span of 7 bases. In DNA, the CDR3 is TGCAGTGCGTCCAGGCAAGAGACCCAGTACTTC. Amino acid sequence: CSASRQETQYF.

This clonotype has more than one count but fewer than ten. The CDR3 reads CASSLVGGIAGNTIYF. As DNA, the CDR3 is TGTGCCAGCAGCTTGGTAGGAGGGATTGCTGGAAACACCATATATTTT. The chain recombines TRBV5-4 with TRBJ1-3; D not resolved. Germline CDR1 reads SGHNT; CDR2 reads YYREEE (reference sequence). This CDR3 is 16 amino acids long. Trimming took 0 bases from V and 2 from J, leaving 12 bases between them.

The rearrangement links TRBV14 to TRBJ2-2; D may be TRBD1 (5 bases). Trimming took 4 bases from V and 3 from J, leaving 12 bases between them. Germline-derived CDR1 and CDR2 are SGHDN and FVKESK. The CDR3 contains 15 residues. The CDR3, as DNA: TGTGCCAGCAGCCGTAGGACATTTGACACCGGGGAGCTGTTTTTT. Encoded protein: CASSRRTFDTGELFF.

In this sample, this clonotype turned up a few times. The rearrangement joins TRBV6-5 to TRBJ1-2, with 9 bases matching TRBD1. The V gene end was trimmed by 6 bases and the J gene end by 3 bases; junction bases not matched to a gene: 5. Germline V gives CDR1 MNHEY, CDR2 SVGAGI. The CDR3 runs 14 residues. CDR3 region: CASSYGQGYYGYTF. The CDR3 region has the DNA TGTGCCAGCAGCTATGGACAGGGGTACTATGGCTACACCTTC.

This clonotype was picked up many times. The rearrangement joins TRBV7-9 to TRBJ1-2; no reliable D call. CDR3 length equals 12 residues. Germline V gene data show CDR1 as SEHNR and CDR2 as FQNEAQ (reference sequence). V lost 1 base, J lost 1 base, and 1 base lay in between. CDR3 nucleotide sequence: TGTGCCAGCAGCTTAGTTAACTATGGCTACACCTTC. Protein sequence: CASSLVNYGYTF. The variable domain in full, completed from reference TRBV7-9 and TRBJ1-2, reads DTGVSQNPRHKITKRGQNVTFRCDPISEHNRLYWYRQTLGQGPEFLTYFQNEAQLEKSRLLSDRFSAERPKGSFSTLEIQRTEQGDSAMYLCASSLVNYGYTFGSGTRLTVV.

This chain joins TRBV27 and TRBJ2-2; maybe TRBD1 (5 bases). V lost 5 bases and J 3 bases, leaving 25 bases between the germline ends. This CDR3 contains 19 residues. Germline CDR1 reads MNHEY; CDR2 reads SMNVEV (reference sequence). CDR3 residues: CASSPETASRTIYTGELFF. In DNA, the CDR3 is TGTGCCAGCAGTCCCGAGACAGCTTCCCGAACAATTTACACCGGGGAGCTGTTTTTT.

This clonotype was found a few times. The chain couples TRBV30 to TRBJ2-7; 8 nucleotides align to TRBD2. V lost 6 bases to trimming and J lost 8 bases; unmatched junction nucleotides: 6. Germline assignment: CDR1 GTSNPN and CDR2 SVGIG (reference sequence). CDR3 size: 11 residues. In DNA form, the CDR3 reads TGTGCCTGTATCGGGGGGGCCAAGCAGTACTTC. Protein product: CACIGGAKQYF.

This clonotype was seen only a few times. CDR3 DNA sequence: TGCGCCAGCAGCCAGGGACTAGGGCCGGGTGAGCAGTTCTTC. Translation gives CASSQGLGPGEQFF. The chain combines TRBV4-1 with TRBJ2-1, with TRBD2 matching 8 bases. With 3 bases clipped from V and 9 bases from J, the junction kept 7 bases outside the gene matches. This CDR3 has 14 amino acids. The germline gives CDR1 MGHRA, CDR2 YSYEKL.